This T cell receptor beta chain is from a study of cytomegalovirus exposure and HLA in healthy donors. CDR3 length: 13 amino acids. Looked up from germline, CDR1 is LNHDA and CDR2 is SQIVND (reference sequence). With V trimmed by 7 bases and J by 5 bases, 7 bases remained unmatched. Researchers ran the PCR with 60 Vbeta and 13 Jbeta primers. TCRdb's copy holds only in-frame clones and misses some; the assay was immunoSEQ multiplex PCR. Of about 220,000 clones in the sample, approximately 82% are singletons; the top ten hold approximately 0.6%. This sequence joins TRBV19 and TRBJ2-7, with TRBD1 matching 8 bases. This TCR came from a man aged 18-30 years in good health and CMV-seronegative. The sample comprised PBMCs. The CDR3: CASTSGGLNEQYF. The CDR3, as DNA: TGTGCCAGTACCTCAGGGGGCCTGAACGAGCAGTACTTC.